Listed below are T cell receptor beta chains from one sample, sequenced in a study of CXCR3-negative and CXCR3-positive naive CD8 T cells. Each CDR3 protein gets one entry in TCRdb, which reprocessed the 5' RACE reads and gives no DNA. The specimen's table records 120,000 to 150,000 distinct CDR3 sequences. The sample comprised naive CXCR3+ CD8+ T cells from blood. Receptors originate from a human donor in good health. Some clones in this sample may be carry-over from other donors' samples. Each CDR3 is given with its conserved first and last residue.

J gene: TRBJ2-7; V gene: TRBV6-6; CDR3 protein: CASSRTLQGSYEQYF
J gene: TRBJ2-3; V gene: TRBV6-2/TRBV6-3; CDR3 protein: CASSYNEGQGGVDTQYF
J gene: TRBJ2-7; V gene: TRBV20-1; CDR3 protein: CSATDFGTNSYEQYF
J gene: TRBJ2-7; V gene: TRBV11-3; CDR3 protein: CASSARQGLNEQYF
J gene: TRBJ2-7; V gene: TRBV11-2; CDR3 protein: CASSSLIYEQYF
J gene: TRBJ2-7; V gene: TRBV28; CDR3 protein: CAIPDPTVYEQYF
J gene: TRBJ2-1; V gene: TRBV19; CDR3 protein: CASSIRQGGYNEQFF
J gene: TRBJ2-3; V gene: TRBV7-9; CDR3 protein: CASTAVLAGVTDTQYF
J gene: TRBJ1-5; V gene: TRBV4-1; CDR3 protein: CASSPSTDQPQHF
J gene: TRBJ2-3; V gene: TRBV7-2; CDR3 protein: CASRWGGTDTQYF
J gene: TRBJ2-5; V gene: TRBV28; CDR3 protein: CASTVSGGQETQYF
J gene: TRBJ2-1; V gene: TRBV28; CDR3 protein: CASRGPGSYNEQFF
J gene: TRBJ2-7; V gene: TRBV13; CDR3 protein: CASSSTRNEQYF
J gene: TRBJ1-5; V gene: TRBV9; CDR3 protein: CASSVEGDNEPQHF
J gene: TRBJ1-1; V gene: TRBV6-5; CDR3 protein: CASTPEGGTEAFF
J gene: TRBJ2-1; V gene: TRBV29-1; CDR3 protein: CSVDQHGAQFF
J gene: TRBJ2-7; V gene: TRBV7-6; CDR3 protein: CASSLEQGNTYEQYF
J gene: TRBJ1-2; V gene: TRBV18; CDR3 protein: CASSPESEGFGYTF
J gene: TRBJ2-1; V gene: TRBV6-5; CDR3 protein: CASSYYLEVEGNEQFF
J gene: TRBJ2-7; V gene: TRBV6-5; CDR3 protein: CASSSSGTPYEQYF
J gene: TRBJ2-2; V gene: TRBV4-1; CDR3 protein: CASSQEFDRVNTGELFF
J gene: TRBJ2-3; V gene: TRBV6-5; CDR3 protein: CASKQAITDTQYF
J gene: TRBJ2-7; V gene: TRBV29-1; CDR3 protein: CSVEMPGSYEQYF
J gene: TRBJ2-5; V gene: TRBV7-2; CDR3 protein: CASSTLLETQYF
J gene: TRBJ1-1; V gene: TRBV11-2; CDR3 protein: CASREGTVYTEAFF
J gene: TRBJ2-4; V gene: TRBV9; CDR3 protein: CASSYSVVDIQYF
J gene: TRBJ1-1; V gene: TRBV30; CDR3 protein: CAWSPLDGNTEAFF
J gene: TRBJ1-2; V gene: TRBV10-3; CDR3 protein: CAISEDLTGDYGYTF
J gene: TRBJ2-7; V gene: TRBV2; CDR3 protein: CASSVYTGGYEQYF
J gene: TRBJ1-1; V gene: TRBV2; CDR3 protein: CASSGVYGTGWAFF
J gene: TRBJ2-1; V gene: TRBV4-2; CDR3 protein: CASSQVRGDEQFF
J gene: TRBJ2-1; V gene: TRBV20-1; CDR3 protein: CSAMGLAGGAYNEQFF
J gene: TRBJ2-4; V gene: TRBV28; CDR3 protein: CASSSHRGVNIQYF
J gene: TRBJ2-7; V gene: TRBV11-2; CDR3 protein: CASSLGVSRYEQYF
J gene: TRBJ2-1; V gene: TRBV7-2; CDR3 protein: CASSSAGPNYNEQFF
J gene: TRBJ2-3; V gene: TRBV5-6; CDR3 protein: CASSFRGDFEYF
J gene: TRBJ1-5; V gene: TRBV12-3/TRBV12-4; CDR3 protein: CAGSPGVHNQPQHF
J gene: TRBJ2-1; V gene: TRBV7-9; CDR3 protein: CASSPPFPEQFF
J gene: TRBJ2-7; V gene: TRBV20-1; CDR3 protein: CSAATLESYEQYF
J gene: TRBJ1-6; V gene: TRBV13; CDR3 protein: CASSSDRGLHF
J gene: TRBJ2-2; V gene: TRBV5-1; CDR3 protein: CASRLGLAGVGELFF
J gene: TRBJ2-7; V gene: TRBV29-1; CDR3 protein: CSVVGGNHYEQYF
J gene: TRBJ2-1; V gene: TRBV20-1; CDR3 protein: CSARAPGLAWGEQFF
J gene: TRBJ2-7; V gene: TRBV29-1; CDR3 protein: CSVEEGSGRGSEQYF
J gene: TRBJ2-7; V gene: TRBV9; CDR3 protein: CASRRDYGSYEQYF
J gene: TRBJ1-1; V gene: TRBV5-1; CDR3 protein: CASSLVPRAFMNTEAFF
J gene: TRBJ2-7; V gene: TRBV7-8; CDR3 protein: CASSLELQSPYEQYF
J gene: TRBJ2-1; V gene: TRBV9; CDR3 protein: CASSALPGLAGTYNEQFF
J gene: TRBJ2-7; V gene: TRBV6-2/TRBV6-3; CDR3 protein: CASSYSPQAIGREQYF
J gene: TRBJ2-7; V gene: TRBV29-1; CDR3 protein: CSVGTIGAYEQYF
J gene: TRBJ2-1; V gene: TRBV9; CDR3 protein: CASSPWSSYNEQFF
J gene: TRBJ2-3; V gene: TRBV29-1; CDR3 protein: CSVTGTSGTDTQYF
J gene: TRBJ2-4; V gene: TRBV19; CDR3 protein: CASSIGVRARQYF
J gene: TRBJ2-1; V gene: TRBV29-1; CDR3 protein: CSVDGTSGSSYNEQFF
J gene: TRBJ2-1; V gene: TRBV28; CDR3 protein: CASSLRGGYEQFF
J gene: TRBJ2-1; V gene: TRBV7-9; CDR3 protein: CASSPSMTSGGYSSYNEQFF
J gene: TRBJ2-7; V gene: TRBV29-1; CDR3 protein: CSVLGRGAYEQYF
J gene: TRBJ1-1; V gene: TRBV19; CDR3 protein: CASRLTGNTEAFF